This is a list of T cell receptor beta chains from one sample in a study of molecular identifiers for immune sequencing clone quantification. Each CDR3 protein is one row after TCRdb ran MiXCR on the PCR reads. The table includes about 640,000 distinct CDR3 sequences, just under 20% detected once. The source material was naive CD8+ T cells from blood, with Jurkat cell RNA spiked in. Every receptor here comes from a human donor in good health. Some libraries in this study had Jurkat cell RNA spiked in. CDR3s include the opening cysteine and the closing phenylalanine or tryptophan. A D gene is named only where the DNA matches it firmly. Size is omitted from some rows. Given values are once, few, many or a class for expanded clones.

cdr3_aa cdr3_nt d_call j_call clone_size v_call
CSATVAETGLWEQYF TGCAGTGCTACCGTAGCGGAAACCGGTTTGTGGGAGCAGTACTTC NA TRBJ2-7 many TRBV20-1
CASSDYNEQFF TGTGCCAGCAGCGACTACAATGAGCAGTTCTTC NA TRBJ2-1 many TRBV7-8
CASSYSRESSYNEQFF TGTGCCAGCAGTTACTCTCGGGAGTCATCCTACAATGAGCAGTTCTTC NA TRBJ2-1 few TRBV6-2/TRBV6-3
CASTPGGAGFEQYF TGTGCCAGCACCCCCGGGGGGGCGGGGTTCGAGCAGTACTTC TRBD2 TRBJ2-7 many TRBV27
CASTLTPQGINEQFF TGTGCCAGCACCCTAACCCCACAGGGTATCAATGAGCAGTTCTTC NA TRBJ2-1 many TRBV7-9
CASSQDLTYGATEAFF TGCGCCAGCAGCCAAGATTTGACCTACGGGGCCACTGAAGCTTTCTTT NA TRBJ1-1 many TRBV4-3
CASSYRAGTYEQYF TGTGCCAGCAGTTACCGTGCAGGGACCTACGAGCAGTACTTC NA TRBJ2-7 many TRBV6-5
CASSISSRSSDTQYF TGTGCCAGTAGTATATCGAGCAGGAGCTCGGATACGCAGTATTTT NA TRBJ2-3 NA TRBV19
CASGWVNTEAFF TGTGCCAGCGGTTGGGTGAACACTGAAGCTTTCTTT NA TRBJ1-1 many TRBV12-3/TRBV12-4
CATSDAGTSGVTDTQYF TGTGCCACCAGTGATGCCGGGACTAGCGGGGTGACGGATACGCAGTATTTT TRBD2 TRBJ2-3 many TRBV24-1
CASRYYSSTGELFF TGTGCCAGTAGATATTATTCATCTACCGGGGAGCTGTTTTTT NA TRBJ2-2 NA TRBV19
CASSQSFGGEAFF TGTGCCAGCAGCCAATCCTTCGGTGGTGAAGCTTTCTTT NA TRBJ1-1 many TRBV7-8
CASAGTLGNQPQHF TGTGCCAGCGCTGGGACCCTAGGGAATCAGCCCCAGCATTTT NA TRBJ1-5 NA TRBV7-9
CASSPPPVGDTQYF TGTGCCAGCAGTCCCCCTCCCGTAGGAGATACGCAGTATTTT NA TRBJ2-3 few TRBV28
CASSLLDQGADTQYF TGTGCCAGCAGTCTCCTTGACCAGGGGGCAGATACGCAGTATTTT TRBD1 TRBJ2-3 many TRBV28
CASSLTSPGELFF TGTGCCAGCAGCCTGACTAGCCCCGGGGAGCTGTTTTTT TRBD2 TRBJ2-2 few TRBV11-2
CASSQVISDSSYEQYF TGCGCCAGCAGCCAAGTGATTTCGGACAGCTCCTACGAGCAGTACTTC NA TRBJ2-7 many TRBV4-1
CASSRVSRTEYLYEQYF TGCGCCAGCAGCCGAGTTTCCCGGACAGAATACCTTTACGAGCAGTACTTC NA TRBJ2-7 NA TRBV4-3
CASRGDRGRGVTGELFF TGTGCCAGCAGAGGGGACAGGGGGCGTGGGGTGACCGGGGAGCTGTTTTTT TRBD1 TRBJ2-2 few TRBV6-5
CASSIVGTPSYNEQFF TGTGCCAGTAGTATAGTGGGGACGCCCTCCTACAATGAGCAGTTCTTC NA TRBJ2-1 few TRBV19
CASTGTSGGGGGYNEQFF TGTGCCAGCACCGGGACTAGCGGGGGGGGGGGGGGGTACAATGAGCAGTTCTTC TRBD2 TRBJ2-1 NA TRBV27
CASSYSEGAMNTEAFF TGTGCCAGCAGTTACTCAGAGGGGGCCATGAACACTGAAGCTTTCTTT TRBD1 TRBJ1-1 many TRBV6-5
CASSLTGTESYEQYF TGTGCCAGCAGCTTAACCGGGACAGAATCCTACGAGCAGTACTTC TRBD1 TRBJ2-7 many TRBV7-2
CASSLGQGIGEQYF TGTGCCAGCAGTCTGGGACAGGGGATAGGAGAGCAGTACTTC TRBD1 TRBJ2-7 many TRBV27
CASSESTALEAFF TGCGCCAGCAGTGAGTCGACTGCCCTTGAAGCTTTCTTT NA TRBJ1-1 many TRBV10-2
CASSRGQGRGLHF TGTGCCAGCAGCCGAGGACAGGGCCGAGGGTTGCATTTT TRBD1 TRBJ1-5 NA TRBV27